The entry below gives a single TCR beta chain sequence along with its context. This entry belongs to a study of blood T cell repertoires in COVID-19. On the study more broadly: The origin of the acute and convalescent COVID-19 samples was the United States, Italy and Spain. PBMCs, B-cell-depleted T cells, or T cells were the source of the cDNA or gDNA that made up the material.

In the original analysis: Reference gene primer amplification gave estimated nucleated cell counts. The protocol was immunoSEQ multiplex PCR, while the TCRdb copy is restricted to in-frame clones and leaves out a portion. The V and J calls and clone size come from that table; D and trimming were worked out from the DNA. This table has some 140,000 clones, about four fifths appearing once. Germline-derived CDR1 and CDR2 are MNHEY and SVGAGI. V was clipped by 8 bases and J by 3 bases, with 10 bases between them. CDR3 length: 13 residues. The genes are TRBV6-5 and TRBJ2-2; D unresolved. This clonotype originated in a human donor in a cohort sampled during active COVID-19. The specimen was peripheral blood. In DNA form, the CDR3 reads TGTGCCAGCCGCTTAACAGACACCGGGGAGCTGTTTTTT. Translated: CASRLTDTGELFF.